The source of this T cell receptor (beta chain) is a study of T cells after yellow fever vaccination. Overall study results and limits: Detection of almost all vaccine-responding clonotypes in sorted memory subsets failed on day 0.

The CDR3 runs 16 residues. J was trimmed by 5 bases and V by 1 base; bases with no gene match: 8. Germline CDR1 and CDR2: DFQATT and SNEGSKA (reference sequence). Using its own MiXCR run on the 5' RACE reads, TCRdb lists one record per CDR3 protein. The sample shows 35,000 to 55,000 distinct CDR3 sequences, more than 6% of them seen only once. The clonotype comes from a man aged 25 to 45 who received the YFV17D yellow fever vaccine. The material sequenced was PBMCs, either bulk or a sorted T-cell subset (CD4+, CD8+, memory, or dextramer-sorted; not recorded which), taken 45 days after the yellow fever booster vaccination. This chain links TRBV20-1 with TRBJ2-1, with 10 bases identical to TRBD1. The DNA for the CDR3 is TGCAGTGCTAGAGCCCGGCCCGGGACAGGGGACAATGAGCAGTTCTTC. It codes for CSARARPGTGDNEQFF.